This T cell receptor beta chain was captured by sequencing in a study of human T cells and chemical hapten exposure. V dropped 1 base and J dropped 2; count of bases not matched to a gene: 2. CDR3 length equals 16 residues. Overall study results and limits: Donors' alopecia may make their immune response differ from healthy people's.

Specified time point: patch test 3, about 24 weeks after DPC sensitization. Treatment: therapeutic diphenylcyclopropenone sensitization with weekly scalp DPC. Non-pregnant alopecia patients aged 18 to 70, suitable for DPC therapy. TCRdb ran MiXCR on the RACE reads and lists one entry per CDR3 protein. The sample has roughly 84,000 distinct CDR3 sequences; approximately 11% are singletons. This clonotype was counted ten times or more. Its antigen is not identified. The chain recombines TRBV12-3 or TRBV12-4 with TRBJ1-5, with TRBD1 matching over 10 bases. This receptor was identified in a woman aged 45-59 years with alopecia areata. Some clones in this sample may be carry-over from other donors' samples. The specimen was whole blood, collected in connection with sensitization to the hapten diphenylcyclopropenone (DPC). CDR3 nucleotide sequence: TGTGCCAGCAGTTTAGGGGGGACAGGGGGCAATCAGCCCCAGCATTTT. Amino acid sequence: CASSLGGTGGNQPQHF.